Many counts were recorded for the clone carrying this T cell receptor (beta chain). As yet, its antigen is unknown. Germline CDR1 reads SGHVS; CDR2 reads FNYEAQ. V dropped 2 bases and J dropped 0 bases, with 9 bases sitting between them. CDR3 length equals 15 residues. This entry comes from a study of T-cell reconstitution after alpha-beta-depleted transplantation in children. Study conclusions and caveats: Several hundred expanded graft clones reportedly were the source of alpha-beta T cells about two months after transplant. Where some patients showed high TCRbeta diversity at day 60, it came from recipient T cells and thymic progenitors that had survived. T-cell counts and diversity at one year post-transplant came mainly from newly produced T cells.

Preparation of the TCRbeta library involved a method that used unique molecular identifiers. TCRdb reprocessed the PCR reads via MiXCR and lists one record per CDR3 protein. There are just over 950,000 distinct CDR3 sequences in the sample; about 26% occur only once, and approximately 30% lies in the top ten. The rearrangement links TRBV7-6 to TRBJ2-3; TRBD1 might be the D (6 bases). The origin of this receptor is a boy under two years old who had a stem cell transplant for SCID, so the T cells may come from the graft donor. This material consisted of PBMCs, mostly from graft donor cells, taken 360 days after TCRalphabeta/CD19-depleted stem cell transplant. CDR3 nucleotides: TGTGCCAGCAGCTTAAGGGACACTAGCACAGATACGCAGTATTTT. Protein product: CASSLRDTSTDTQYF.